This T cell receptor beta chain comes out of a study of blood T cell repertoires in COVID-19. Looked up from germline, CDR1 is SQVTM and CDR2 is ANQGSEA. The CDR3 is 13 residues long. The germline V and J ends were trimmed by 4 bases and 5 bases, with 12 bases remaining between them. The repertoire was sequenced with immunoSEQ multiplex PCR; TCRdb's copy has only in-frame clones and lacks some. The sample lists roughly 87,000 clones, about 88% seen once, with roughly 17% in the top ten. The chain recombines TRBV29-1 with TRBJ1-5; TRBD1 is a possible D gene (5 bases). This receptor was obtained from a woman aged 55-75 years with acute or convalescent COVID-19. Material for sequencing was peripheral blood. The CDR3 nucleotides are TGCAGCGTTGGTGCGGGGCGAGATCAGCCCCAGCATTTT. Its protein product is CSVGAGRDQPQHF. Together with reference TRBV29-1 and TRBJ1-5, the CDR3 gives the full variable domain: SAVISQKPSRDICQRGTSLTIQCQVDSQVTMMFWYRQQPGQSLTLIATANQGSEATYESGFVIDKFPISRPNLTFSTLTVSNMSPEDSSIYLCSVGAGRDQPQHFGDGTRLSIL.